This entry lists 9 T cell receptor beta chains sequenced from one sample in a study of blood T cell repertoires in COVID-19. TCRdb's table, derived via immunoSEQ multiplex PCR, lists solely in-frame clones and lacks some. The sample holds more than 130,000 clones, approximately 80% seen once. Sequenced input: peripheral blood. The receptors come from a human donor in a cohort sampled during active COVID-19.

The chain combines TRBV7-2 with TRBJ1-6; 12 bases fit TRBD1. The CDR3 totals 15 residues. V was pared by 5 bases and J by 10 bases, with 6 bases of the junction left unmatched. The germline V gene encodes CDR1 SGHTA and CDR2 FQGNSA. In DNA form, the CDR3 reads TGTGCCAGCAGCATCGGGACAGGGGGCAGGTCACCCCTCCACTTT. This sequence encodes CASSIGTGGRSPLHF.

The J gene is TRBJ2-7, the V gene TRBV4-2; maybe TRBD2 (5 bases). This CDR3 has 13 residues. V lost 2 bases, J lost 12 bases, and 17 bases lay in between. Germline loops: CDR1 LGHNA, CDR2 YNFKEQ. The CDR3: CASSQYGGRGVYF. The CDR3 nucleotides are TGTGCCAGCAGCCAATACGGCGGGCGAGGTGTGTACTTC.

This clone was counted only a few times. V is TRBV11-2 and J is TRBJ1-3; 8 bases map to TRBD1. CDR1 is SGHAT and CDR2 is FQNNGV in the germline V gene. This CDR3 is 18 amino acids long. The V segment lost 1 base and the J segment 0 bases; nucleotides outside the gene matches: 8. CDR3 in amino acids: CASSLGGGTGYSGNTIYF. The CDR3 nucleotides read TGTGCCAGCAGCTTAGGGGGGGGGACAGGCTACTCTGGAAACACCATATATTTT. Supplemented by reference TRBV11-2 and TRBJ1-3, the full variable domain reads EAGVAQSPRYKIIEKRQSVAFWCNPISGHATLYWYQQILGQGPKLLIQFQNNGVVDDSQLPKDRFSAERLKGVDSTLKIQPAKLEDSAVYLCASSLGGGTGYSGNTIYFGEGSWLTVV.

This clone was found a few times. The gene calls are TRBV7-2 and TRBJ1-1; TRBD1 might be the D (5 bases). The CDR3 loop spans 18 amino acids. CDR1 SGHTA and CDR2 FQGNSA come from the germline V gene. V lost 4 bases, J lost 1 base, and 22 bases lay in between. CDR3 protein: CASSSRGSAGPPNTEAFF. The CDR3 DNA is TGTGCCAGCAGCTCTAGAGGGTCGGCGGGGCCCCCGAACACTGAAGCTTTCTTT. Full variable domain (missing parts from reference TRBV7-2 and TRBJ1-1): GAGVSQSPSNKVTEKGKDVELRCDPISGHTALYWYRQSLGQGLEFLIYFQGNSAPDKSGLPSDRFSAERTGGSVSTLTIQRTQQEDSAVYLCASSSRGSAGPPNTEAFFGQGTRLTVV.

In nucleotides, the CDR3 is TGCAGCGTTAAGGAGACCTACGAGCAGTACTTC. Amino acid sequence: CSVKETYEQYF. V usage is TRBV29-1 and J usage is TRBJ2-7; D unresolved. Trimming left V 5 bases short and J 2 bases short, with 7 bases between. Germline lookup yields CDR1 SQVTM and CDR2 ANQGSEA. This CDR3 is 11 amino acids long.

This clone was seen once. V and J are TRBV4-3 and TRBJ2-1; TRBD2 agrees at 8 bases. V gave up 1 base and J gave up 4 bases; unmatched junction bases: 3. CDR1 is LGHNA, CDR2 YSLEER, per germline. There are 15 residues in the CDR3. In DNA, the CDR3 is TGCGCCAGCAGCCAAGGGCGGGGGGCGTACAATGAGCAGTTCTTC. Its protein product is CASSQGRGAYNEQFF.

This chain links TRBV9 with TRBJ2-5, with TRBD1 identical over 7 bases. The germline CDR1 and CDR2 sequences are SGDLS and YYNGEE. V lost 4 bases to trimming and J lost 1 base; unmatched junction nucleotides: 7. The CDR3 consists of 15 residues. The DNA of the CDR3 is TGTGCCAGCAGCCTTACTGGGACAGCCCAAGAGACCCAGTACTTC. Its translation is CASSLTGTAQETQYF.

The chain employs TRBV10-1 and TRBJ2-1, with D tentatively TRBD1 (5 bases). The CDR3 runs to 11 residues. The V end lost 5 bases, the J end lost 8 bases, and 7 bases lay between the germline ends. Germline V gives CDR1 WNHNN, CDR2 SYGVQD (reference sequence). This chain's CDR3 is CASSTGYEQFF. The DNA for the CDR3 is TGCGCCAGCAGTACAGGCTATGAGCAGTTCTTC.

This rearrangement joins TRBV5-4 to TRBJ1-4; TRBD1 agrees at 8 bases. There are 16 residues in the CDR3. Trimming took 4 bases from V and 8 from J; bases not matched to a gene: 13. The germline V gene has CDR1 SGHNT and CDR2 YYREEE (reference sequence). The CDR3 protein is CASSGGPGQEPEKLFF. The CDR3 DNA follows: TGTGCCAGCAGCGGGGGGCCGGGACAGGAACCAGAAAAACTGTTTTTT.